These 29 T cell receptor beta chains came from one sample sequenced in a study of blood T cell repertoires in COVID-19. Repertoires were generated with immunoSEQ multiplex PCR, while TCRdb's copy carries only in-frame clones and drops some. The sample holds around 310,000 clones, 80% to 90% seen once. The sample was PBMCs or T cells enriched from blood (not recorded which). The receptors here all came from a man aged 30-40 years who had recovered from COVID-19.

The chain combines TRBV5-4 with TRBJ2-7, with D maybe TRBD1 (6 bases). This CDR3 comprises 15 residues. CDR1 SGHNT and CDR2 YYREEE come from the germline V gene (reference sequence). The V gene lost 3 bases and the J gene lost 5 bases, with 18 bases spanning the gap. The CDR3 region has the DNA TGTGCCAGCAGCTCCGGGACAAATGAACAAAACGAGCAGTACTTC. This encodes CASSSGTNEQNEQYF. The complete variable domain, with remaining parts taken from reference TRBV5-4 and TRBJ2-7, reads ETGVTQSPTHLIKTRGQQVTLRCSSQSGHNTVSWYQQALGQGPQFIFQYYREEENGRGNFPPRFSGLQFPNYSSELNVNALELDDSALYLCASSSGTNEQNEQYFGPGTRLTVT.

The V and J genes are TRBV28 and TRBJ1-1; 8 positions agree with TRBD1. The ends lost 8 bases at V and 7 bases at J; junction bases unmatched: 12. Germline V gene lookup returns CDR1 MDHEN and CDR2 SYDVKM. The length of the CDR3 is 14 residues. CDR3: CASVYAGGAVEAFF. The CDR3, as DNA: TGTGCCAGCGTTTATGCAGGGGGCGCGGTTGAAGCTTTCTTT. The whole variable domain, remainder taken from reference TRBV28 and TRBJ1-1, is DVKVTQSSRYLVKRTGEKVFLECVQDMDHENMFWYRQDPGLGLRLIYFSYDVKMKEKGDIPEGYSVSREKKERFSLILESASTNQTSMYLCASVYAGGAVEAFFGQGTRLTVV.

The CDR3 coding sequence is TGTGCCTGGGGACAGGAGAACACTGAAGCTTTCTTT. It codes for CAWGQENTEAFF. The rearrangement uses TRBV30 and TRBJ1-1, with 7 bases fitting TRBD1. V was clipped by 5 bases and J by 1 base; unmatched bases: 1. CDR3 size: 12 residues. Germline assignment: CDR1 GTSNPN and CDR2 SVGIG (reference sequence). Full variable domain (rest looked up from reference TRBV30 and TRBJ1-1): SQTIHQWPATLVQPVGSPLSLECTVEGTSNPNLYWYRQAAGRGLQLLFYSVGIGQISSEVPQNLSASRPQDRQFILSSKKLLLSDSGFYLCAWGQENTEAFFGQGTRLTVV.

Written as DNA, the CDR3 is TGTGCCAGCAGCTCCTTACAGGGGAAAGAGACCCAGTACTTC. The encoded protein is CASSSLQGKETQYF. The chain is built from TRBV7-9 and TRBJ2-5, with 7 bases fitting TRBD1. CDR3 length: 14 amino acids. Germline V gene lookup returns CDR1 SEHNR and CDR2 FQNEAQ (reference sequence). Trimming removed 4 bases from V and 3 bases from J; junction bases left unmatched: 5.

Turning to this clone: The sample holds other DNA sequences that translate to the same CDR3. The rearrangement uses TRBV30 and TRBJ1-5, with a weak D call TRBD1 (5 bases). V shed 3 bases and J shed 0 bases, with 6 bases lying between them. Germline values: CDR1 GTSNPN, CDR2 SVGIG (reference sequence). This CDR3 has 13 residues. Here the CDR3 reads CAWSRDSNQPQHF. The DNA for the CDR3 is TGTGCCTGGAGCAGGGATAGCAATCAGCCCCAGCATTTT. Complete variable domain (other parts from reference TRBV30 and TRBJ1-5): SQTIHQWPATLVQPVGSPLSLECTVEGTSNPNLYWYRQAAGRGLQLLFYSVGIGQISSEVPQNLSASRPQDRQFILSSKKLLLSDSGFYLCAWSRDSNQPQHFGDGTRLSIL.

V is TRBV25-1 and J is TRBJ1-1, with D tentatively TRBD1 (5 bases). CDR1 and CDR2 (germline): MGHDK, SYGVNS. The CDR3 contains 14 residues. V gave up 6 bases and J gave up 6 bases, with 17 bases separating them. DNA of the CDR3: TGTGCCAGCAGCGGATCTTATGACAGCTCTGAAGCTTTCTTT. Its translation is CASSGSYDSSEAFF.

The J gene is TRBJ1-2, the V gene TRBV10-2; D may be TRBD1 (6 bases). V lost 8 bases and J lost 5, with 18 bases in between. Looked up from germline, CDR1 is WSHSY and CDR2 is SAAADI. The CDR3 loop spans 14 amino acids. The CDR3 region has the DNA TGCGCCAGCGGGGGGGCCGACGTAGCTTATGGCTACACCTTC. Protein sequence: CASGGADVAYGYTF.

This chain connects TRBV2 to TRBJ1-6; D remains ambiguous. The germline V gene has CDR1 SNHLY and CDR2 FYNNEI. This CDR3 spans 16 amino acids. The ends were cut back, 2 bases at V and 0 bases at J, with 8 bases in the middle. CDR3 protein: CASSELGSSYNSPLHF. CDR3 sequence (DNA): TGTGCCAGCAGTGAATTAGGGAGCTCCTATAATTCACCCCTCCACTTT.

The J gene is TRBJ2-1, the V gene TRBV28, with 8 bases lining up with TRBD2. This CDR3 region has 14 residues. Germline V CDR1 and CDR2: MDHEN, SYDVKM. Trimming cost V 3 bases and J 7 bases; bases outside gene matches: 5. CDR3 sequence (DNA): TGTGCCAGCAGTTTCCGGGGGGGCCGGAATGAGCAGTTCTTC. Translation gives CASSFRGGRNEQFF.

This chain links TRBV30 with TRBJ1-2; no reliable D call. The CDR3 is 11 amino acids. Germline-derived CDR1 and CDR2 are GTSNPN and SVGIG (reference sequence). Trimming shortened V by 2 bases and J by 4 bases, and 5 bases separated the two germline ends. The CDR3 reads CAWSRSYGYTF. The DNA for the CDR3 is TGTGCCTGGAGTCGCAGCTATGGCTACACCTTC.

The rearrangement uses TRBV5-1 and TRBJ2-2; D remains unclear. Germline V lookup: CDR1 SGHRS, CDR2 YFSETQ. The CDR3 has 16 residues. Trimming stripped 1 base from V and 0 bases from J, with 10 bases between. As DNA, the CDR3 is TGCGCCAGCAGCTTGATCGCCAGGCCGAACACCGGGGAGCTGTTTTTT. This sequence encodes CASSLIARPNTGELFF. Drawing the rest from reference TRBV5-1 and TRBJ2-2, the complete variable domain is KAGVTQTPRYLIKTRGQQVTLSCSPISGHRSVSWYQQTPGQGLQFLFEYFSETQRNKGNFPGRFSGRQFSNSRSEMNVSTLELGDSALYLCASSLIARPNTGELFFGEGSRLTVL.

The genes are TRBV2 and TRBJ2-7; 8 nucleotides agree with TRBD1. The junction had 8 bases not matched to a gene; V was cut back by 7 bases and J by 3 bases. CDR3 length: 14 amino acids. Germline V CDR1 and CDR2: SNHLY, FYNNEI. The CDR3 spells CASNSAGGFYEQYF. The CDR3 bases are TGTGCCAGCAATTCGGCAGGGGGCTTCTACGAGCAGTACTTC.

The chain uses TRBV7-9 and TRBJ1-6, with D possibly matching TRBD1 (5 bases). This CDR3 is 15 amino acids long. Trimming removed 7 bases at V and 3 bases at J, with 13 bases between. Germline V gene sequence: CDR1 SEHNR, CDR2 FQNEAQ (reference sequence). The CDR3: CASTLQANYNSPLHF. The DNA of the CDR3 is TGTGCCAGCACACTACAGGCAAACTATAATTCACCCCTCCACTTT.

This clone was detected only once. The chain uses TRBV7-9 and TRBJ2-7; D remains ambiguous. Trimming pared 2 bases from V and 6 bases from J, leaving 8 bases between. This CDR3 has 12 residues. Germline V CDR1 and CDR2: SEHNR, FQNEAQ (reference sequence). The CDR3 DNA is TGTGCCAGCAGCTTAAATTTCGGCGAGCAGTACTTC. Translation gives CASSLNFGEQYF.

This clone was observed a handful of times. This chain uses TRBV5-1 with TRBJ2-5, with D uncertain. This CDR3 contains 13 residues. Germline V gene data show CDR1 as SGHRS and CDR2 as YFSETQ. Trimming removed 0 bases at V and 2 bases at J, with 5 bases between. The CDR3 DNA sequence: TGCGCCAGCAGCTTGGACAGACAAGAGACCCAGTACTTC. Translation: CASSLDRQETQYF.

The CDR3 DNA follows: TGTGCCAGCAGCTTAGCAAGTGGGCAAGGCTACACCTTC. It specifies CASSLASGQGYTF. The V call is TRBV7-2, the J call TRBJ1-2, with unresolved D. V lost 0 bases and J 8 bases, leaving 10 bases between the germline ends. Germline CDR1 reads SGHTA; CDR2 reads FQGNSA. CDR3 length equals 13 residues.

V usage is TRBV23-1 and J usage is TRBJ1-6, with D uncertain. TRBV23-1 is an ORF, and what it does is uncertain. V was pared by 4 bases and J by 8 bases, with 12 bases between. CDR3 length: 14 amino acids. The CDR3 is CASSRSGSHSPLHF. CDR3 coding DNA: TGCGCCAGCAGTCGGTCGGGTAGCCATTCACCCCTCCACTTT.

The J gene is TRBJ1-3, the V gene TRBV18; 7 bases agree with TRBD1. Germline V gives CDR1 KGHSH, CDR2 LQKENI. The CDR3 sequence is 15 residues long. V shed 3 bases and J 8 bases; nucleotides not matched to a gene: 10. The DNA of the CDR3 is TGTGCCAGCTCACCGTCGGGACAGCCTGCACACACCATATATTTT. Translating it yields CASSPSGQPAHTIYF. Drawing the rest from reference TRBV18 and TRBJ1-3, the complete variable domain is NAGVMQNPRHLVRRRGQEARLRCSPMKGHSHVYWYRQLPEEGLKFMVYLQKENIIDESGMPKERFSAEFPKEGPSILRIQQVVRGDSAAYFCASSPSGQPAHTIYFGEGSWLTVV.

V gene TRBV6-1 combines with J gene TRBJ1-5; 10 bases fit TRBD1. The CDR3 totals 14 residues. Germline CDR1 MNHNS, CDR2 SASEGT. J was trimmed by 7 bases and V by 3 bases; bases with no gene match: 3. CDR3 nucleotides: TGTGCCAGCAGTGACGACAGGGGGCTCCAGCCCCAGCATTTT. This sequence encodes CASSDDRGLQPQHF.

This chain connects TRBV7-3 to TRBJ1-1; possibly TRBD1 for D (6 bases). The germline CDR1 and CDR2 sequences are SGHTA and FQGTGA. The CDR3 length is 15 residues. The ends were cut back, 5 bases at V and 7 bases at J, with 20 bases in the middle. CDR3 in DNA: TGTGCCAGCAGCCCGTTAGGGCAGGGGAGAGGTGAAGCTTTCTTT. Translation: CASSPLGQGRGEAFF.

V is TRBV2 and J is TRBJ2-2, with a possible D match to TRBD1 (6 bases). There are 15 residues in the CDR3. Germline assignment: CDR1 SNHLY and CDR2 FYNNEI. The V gene lost 7 bases and the J gene lost 6 bases, with 18 bases spanning the gap. CDR3 protein: CASTAGQTPAGELFF. The CDR3 DNA reads as TGTGCCAGCACTGCAGGACAGACACCCGCCGGGGAGCTGTTTTTT.

The genes are TRBV5-1 and TRBJ2-1, with TRBD1 matching over 7 bases. The CDR3 loop spans 16 amino acids. Trimming at V came to 4 bases and at J to 0 bases, leaving 7 bases not matched to a gene. Germline-derived CDR1 and CDR2 are SGHRS and YFSETQ. The CDR3 region has the DNA TGCGCCAGCAGCCCCTCGACAGGGAGCTCCTACAATGAGCAGTTCTTC. Translating gives CASSPSTGSSYNEQFF. The full variable domain, completed using reference TRBV5-1 and TRBJ2-1, is KAGVTQTPRYLIKTRGQQVTLSCSPISGHRSVSWYQQTPGQGLQFLFEYFSETQRNKGNFPGRFSGRQFSNSRSEMNVSTLELGDSALYLCASSPSTGSSYNEQFFGPGTRLTVL.

In DNA form, the CDR3 reads TGTGCCATCAGGGGGACAGGGGGCTACGAGCAGTACTTC. Translating gives CAIRGTGGYEQYF. The chain is built from TRBV10-3 and TRBJ2-7, with 11 bases aligning to TRBD1. Germline V lookup: CDR1 ENHRY, CDR2 SYGVKD. This CDR3 has 13 amino acids. The V gene end was trimmed by 6 bases and the J gene end by 3 bases; junction bases not matched to a gene: 1.

The chain joins TRBV27 to TRBJ2-3; weak D call: TRBD2 (5 bases). The V end was cut by 5 bases, the J end by 3 bases, with 21 bases between. Germline V CDR1 and CDR2: MNHEY, SMNVEV (reference sequence). This CDR3 comprises 17 residues. In DNA, the CDR3 is TGTGCCAGCAGTAAAACGATTTTTCGGGGTGGGACAGATACGCAGTATTTT. The encoded protein is CASSKTIFRGGTDTQYF.

The DNA for the CDR3 is TGTGCCAGCAGCGCGGACAGGGGGAATTCACCCCTCCACTTT. It encodes CASSADRGNSPLHF. The J gene is TRBJ1-6, the V gene TRBV9; 10 bases fit TRBD1. J gave up 7 bases and V 3 bases, and 1 base lay outside the gene matches. The CDR3 contains 14 residues. Germline V lookup: CDR1 SGDLS, CDR2 YYNGEE.

The rearrangement links TRBV11-3 to TRBJ2-2; 7 bases match TRBD1. Trimming cost V 5 bases and J 3 bases; bases outside gene matches: 12. This CDR3 is built from 17 residues. The V gene's germline CDR1 is SGHNT and CDR2 YENEEA. CDR3 protein: CASSPTLAQGDTGELFF. The CDR3 DNA reads TGTGCCAGCAGCCCGACGCTAGCCCAGGGGGACACCGGGGAGCTGTTTTTT.

The chain joins TRBV6-5 to TRBJ2-2, with 9 bases aligning to TRBD2. This CDR3 has 15 residues. Germline CDR1 and CDR2: MNHEY and SVGAGI. V was pared by 5 bases and J by 3 bases, with 4 bases of the junction left unmatched. The CDR3 reads CASSQTSGYTGELFF. DNA of the CDR3: TGTGCCAGCAGTCAGACTAGCGGCTACACCGGGGAGCTGTTTTTT.

This rearrangement joins TRBV4-2 to TRBJ2-2; TRBD2 matches 9 bases. This CDR3 is 16 amino acids long. V was pared by 1 base and J by 4 bases, with 4 bases of the junction left unmatched. CDR1 and CDR2 from the germline V gene are LGHNA and YNFKEQ. This CDR3 is CASSQGRGGGTGELFF. The CDR3 bases are TGTGCCAGCAGCCAAGGGCGGGGGGGCGGCACCGGGGAGCTGTTTTTT.

This clone was counted a few times. This sequence joins TRBV15 and TRBJ2-7; TRBD1 aligns across 8 bases. Trimming at V came to 5 bases and at J to 4 bases, leaving 7 bases not matched to a gene. The CDR3 consists of 14 residues. Per the germline V gene, CDR1 is LNHNV and CDR2 is YYDKDF (reference sequence). CDR3 sequence reads: CATSARDRKYEQYF. The CDR3 bases are TGTGCCACCAGCGCCCGGGACAGGAAATACGAGCAGTACTTC.